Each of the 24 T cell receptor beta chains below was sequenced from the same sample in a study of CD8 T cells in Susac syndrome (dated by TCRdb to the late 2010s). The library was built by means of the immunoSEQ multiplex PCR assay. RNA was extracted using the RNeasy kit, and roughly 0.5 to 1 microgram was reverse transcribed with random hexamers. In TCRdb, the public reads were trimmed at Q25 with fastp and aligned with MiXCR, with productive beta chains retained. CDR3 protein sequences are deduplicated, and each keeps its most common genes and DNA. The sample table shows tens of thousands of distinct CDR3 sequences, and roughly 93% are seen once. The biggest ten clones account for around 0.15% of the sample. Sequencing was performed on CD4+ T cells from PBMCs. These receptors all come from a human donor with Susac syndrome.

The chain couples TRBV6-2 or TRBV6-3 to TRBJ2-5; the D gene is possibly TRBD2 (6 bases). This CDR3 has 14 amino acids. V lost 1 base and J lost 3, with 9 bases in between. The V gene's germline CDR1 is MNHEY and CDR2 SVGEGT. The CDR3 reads CASSYWASEETQYF. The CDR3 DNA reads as TGTGCCAGCAGTTACTGGGCTAGCGAAGAGACCCAGTACTTC.

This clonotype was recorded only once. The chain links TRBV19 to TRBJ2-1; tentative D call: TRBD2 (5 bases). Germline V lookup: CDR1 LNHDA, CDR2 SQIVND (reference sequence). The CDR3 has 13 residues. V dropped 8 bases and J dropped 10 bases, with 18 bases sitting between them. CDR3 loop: CASHTDPSGEQFF. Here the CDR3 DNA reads TGTGCCAGTCACACTGACCCCTCGGGGGAGCAGTTCTTC.

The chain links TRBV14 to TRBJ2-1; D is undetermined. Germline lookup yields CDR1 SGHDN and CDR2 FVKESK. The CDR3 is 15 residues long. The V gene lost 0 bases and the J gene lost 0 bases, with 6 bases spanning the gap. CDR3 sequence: CASSQELVSYNEQFF. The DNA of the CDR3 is TGTGCCAGCAGCCAAGAACTTGTCTCCTACAATGAGCAGTTCTTC.

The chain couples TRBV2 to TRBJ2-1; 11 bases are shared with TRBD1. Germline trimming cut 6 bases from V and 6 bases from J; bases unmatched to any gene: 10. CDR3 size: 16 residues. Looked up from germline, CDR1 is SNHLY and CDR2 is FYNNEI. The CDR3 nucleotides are TGTGCCAGCAGCTCCCAGGGACAGGGGGTCCGCAATGAGCAGTTCTTC. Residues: CASSSQGQGVRNEQFF.

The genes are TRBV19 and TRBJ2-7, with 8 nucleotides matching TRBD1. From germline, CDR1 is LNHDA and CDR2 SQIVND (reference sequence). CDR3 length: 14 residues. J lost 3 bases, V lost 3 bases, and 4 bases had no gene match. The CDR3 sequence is CASSISRGLYEQYF. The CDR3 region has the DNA TGTGCCAGTAGTATTTCCAGGGGGCTCTACGAGCAGTACTTC.

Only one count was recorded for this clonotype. CDR3 coding DNA: TGCGCCAGCAGCCAAGAAGGAAGGACGGATCTTTACACCTTC. The encoded protein is CASSQEGRTDLYTF. The gene calls are TRBV4-1 and TRBJ1-2; D not certain. CDR3 size: 14 residues. The germline V and J ends were trimmed by 0 bases and 11 bases, with 16 bases remaining between them. Germline CDR1 MGHRA, CDR2 YSYEKL.

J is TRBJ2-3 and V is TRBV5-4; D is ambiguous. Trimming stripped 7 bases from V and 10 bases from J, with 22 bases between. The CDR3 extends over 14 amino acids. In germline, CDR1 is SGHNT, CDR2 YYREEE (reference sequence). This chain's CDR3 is CASRPNPSPNAQYF. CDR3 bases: TGTGCCAGCCGCCCTAACCCCAGTCCTAACGCGCAGTATTTT.

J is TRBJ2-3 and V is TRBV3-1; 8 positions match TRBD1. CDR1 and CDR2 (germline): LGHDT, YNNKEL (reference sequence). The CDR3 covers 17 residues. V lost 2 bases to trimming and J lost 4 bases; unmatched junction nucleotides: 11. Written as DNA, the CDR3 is TGTGCCAGCAGCCAACGTTCTGGGAGGACAGGGTCAGATACGCAGTATTTT. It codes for CASSQRSGRTGSDTQYF.

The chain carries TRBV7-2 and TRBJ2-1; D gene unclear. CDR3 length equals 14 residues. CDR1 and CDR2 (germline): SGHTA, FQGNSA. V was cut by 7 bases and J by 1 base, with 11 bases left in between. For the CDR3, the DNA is TGTGCCAGCACCTCGGACGTTTCCTACAATGAGCAGTTCTTC. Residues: CASTSDVSYNEQFF.

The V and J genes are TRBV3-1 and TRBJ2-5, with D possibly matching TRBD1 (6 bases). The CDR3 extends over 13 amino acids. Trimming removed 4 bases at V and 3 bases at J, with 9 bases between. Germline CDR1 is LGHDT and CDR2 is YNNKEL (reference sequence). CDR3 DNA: TGTGCCAGCAGCCGTTACAGGGAAGAGACCCAGTACTTC. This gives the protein CASSRYREETQYF.

CDR3 sequence: CASSKMVSAGEETQYF. The CDR3 coding sequence is TGTGCCAGCAGCAAAATGGTGTCGGCAGGGGAAGAGACCCAGTACTTC. The chain joins TRBV21-1 to TRBJ2-5; the table's TRBD1 call for D was not verified on the DNA. TRBV21-1 has pseudogene status. CDR3 length: 16 amino acids.

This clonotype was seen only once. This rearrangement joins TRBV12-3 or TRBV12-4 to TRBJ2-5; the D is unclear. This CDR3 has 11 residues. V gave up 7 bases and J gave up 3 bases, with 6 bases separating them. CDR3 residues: CASTLKETQYF. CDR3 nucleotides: TGTGCCAGCACCCTAAAAGAGACCCAGTACTTC.

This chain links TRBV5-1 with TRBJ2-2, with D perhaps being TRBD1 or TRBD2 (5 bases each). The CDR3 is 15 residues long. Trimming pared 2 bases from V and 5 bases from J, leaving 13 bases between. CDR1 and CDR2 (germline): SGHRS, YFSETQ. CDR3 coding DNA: TGCGCCAGCAGCTTTGACAGTCGAGGGACCGGGGAGCTGTTTTTT. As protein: CASSFDSRGTGELFF.

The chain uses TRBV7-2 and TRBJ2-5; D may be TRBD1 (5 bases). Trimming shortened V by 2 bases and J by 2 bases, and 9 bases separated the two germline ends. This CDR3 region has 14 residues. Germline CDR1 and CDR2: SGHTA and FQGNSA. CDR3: CASSLWGAQETQYF. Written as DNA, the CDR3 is TGTGCCAGCAGCTTATGGGGCGCACAAGAGACCCAGTACTTC.

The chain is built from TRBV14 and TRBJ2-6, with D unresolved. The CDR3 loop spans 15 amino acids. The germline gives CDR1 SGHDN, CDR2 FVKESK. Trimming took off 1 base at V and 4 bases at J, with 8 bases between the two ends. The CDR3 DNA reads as TGTGCCAGCAGCCAAGTAGGTGGCGGGGCCAACGTCCTGACTTTC. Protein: CASSQVGGGANVLTF. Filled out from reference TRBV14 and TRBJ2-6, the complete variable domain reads EAGVTQFPSHSVIEKGQTVTLRCDPISGHDNLYWYRRVMGKEIKFLLHFVKESKQDESGMPNNRFLAERTGGTYSTLKVQPAELEDSGVYFCASSQVGGGANVLTFGAGSRLTVL.

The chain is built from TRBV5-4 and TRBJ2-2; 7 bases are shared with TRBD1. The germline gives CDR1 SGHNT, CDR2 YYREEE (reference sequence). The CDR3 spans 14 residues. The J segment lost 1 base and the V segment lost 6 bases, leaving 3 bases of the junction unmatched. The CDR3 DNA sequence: TGTGCCAGCATGCGGACAGGGAACACCGGGGAGCTGTTTTTT. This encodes CASMRTGNTGELFF.

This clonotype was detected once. Here the CDR3 reads CSVARGTDNEKLFF. The CDR3 DNA follows: TGCAGCGTTGCCAGGGGGACCGATAATGAAAAACTGTTTTTT. This sequence joins TRBV29-1 and TRBJ1-4; 7 positions agree with TRBD1. The germline V gene encodes CDR1 SQVTM and CDR2 ANQGSEA. The CDR3 extends over 14 amino acids. The trim removed 4 bases at V and 4 bases at J, leaving 6 bases unmatched.

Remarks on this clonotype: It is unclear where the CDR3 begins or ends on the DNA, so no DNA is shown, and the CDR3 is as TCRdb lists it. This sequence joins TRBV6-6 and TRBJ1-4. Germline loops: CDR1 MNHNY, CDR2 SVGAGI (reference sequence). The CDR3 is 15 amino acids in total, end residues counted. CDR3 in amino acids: CASSSSTVGDEKLFF.

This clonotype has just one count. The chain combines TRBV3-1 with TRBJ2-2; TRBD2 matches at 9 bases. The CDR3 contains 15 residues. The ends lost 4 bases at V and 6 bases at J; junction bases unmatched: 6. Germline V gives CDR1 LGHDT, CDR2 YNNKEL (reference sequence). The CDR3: CASSPLAGESGELFF. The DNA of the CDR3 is TGTGCCAGCAGCCCCTTAGCGGGGGAGTCCGGGGAGCTGTTTTTT.

The CDR3, as DNA: TGTGCCAGCAGTTACTCATACTACGAGCAGTACTTC. Its translation is CASSYSYYEQYF. The chain links TRBV6-6 to TRBJ2-7; no reliable D call. V was shortened by 0 bases and J by 3 bases, with 3 bases between the two germline ends. The CDR3 runs to 12 residues. Germline V gene sequence: CDR1 MNHNY, CDR2 SVGAGI (reference sequence).

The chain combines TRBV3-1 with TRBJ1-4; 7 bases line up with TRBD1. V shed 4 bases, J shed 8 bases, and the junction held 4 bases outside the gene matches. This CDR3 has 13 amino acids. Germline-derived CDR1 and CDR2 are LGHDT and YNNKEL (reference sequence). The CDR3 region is CASSRQGTEKLFF. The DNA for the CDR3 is TGTGCCAGCAGCCGACAGGGAACCGAAAAACTGTTTTTT.

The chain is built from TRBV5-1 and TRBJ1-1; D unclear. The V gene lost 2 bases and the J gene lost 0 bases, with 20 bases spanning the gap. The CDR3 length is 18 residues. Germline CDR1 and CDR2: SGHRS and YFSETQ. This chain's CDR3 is CASSFQFATNTMNTEAFF. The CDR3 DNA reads TGCGCCAGCAGCTTCCAGTTTGCCACTAACACCATGAACACTGAAGCTTTCTTT.

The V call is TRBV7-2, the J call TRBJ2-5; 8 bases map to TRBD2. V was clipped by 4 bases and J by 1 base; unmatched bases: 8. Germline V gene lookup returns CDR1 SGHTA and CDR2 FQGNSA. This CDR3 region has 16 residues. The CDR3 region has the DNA TGTGCCAGCAGCTCACGGACTAGCACCCTCCAAGAGACCCAGTACTTC. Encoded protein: CASSSRTSTLQETQYF.

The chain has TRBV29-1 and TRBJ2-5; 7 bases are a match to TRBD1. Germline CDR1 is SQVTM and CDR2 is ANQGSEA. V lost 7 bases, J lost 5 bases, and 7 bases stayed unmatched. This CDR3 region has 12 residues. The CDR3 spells CSAERGPETQYF. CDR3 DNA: TGCAGCGCTGAGAGGGGGCCTGAGACCCAGTACTTC. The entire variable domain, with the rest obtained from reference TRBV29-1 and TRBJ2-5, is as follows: SAVISQKPSRDICQRGTSLTIQCQVDSQVTMMFWYRQQPGQSLTLIATANQGSEATYESGFVIDKFPISRPNLTFSTLTVSNMSPEDSSIYLCSAERGPETQYFGPGTRLLVL.